The 17 T cell receptor beta chains below all came from one sample that was sequenced in a study of blood T cell repertoires in COVID-19. Libraries were prepared by immunoSEQ multiplex PCR; TCRdb keeps only in-frame clonotypes and omits some of them. Here the sample spans 55,000 to 80,000 clones, approximately 78% being singletons. The specimen sequenced was peripheral blood. These receptors were taken from a human donor in a cohort sampled during active COVID-19.

The J gene is TRBJ2-1, the V gene TRBV14; 9 bases line up with TRBD2. The trim removed 0 bases at V and 10 bases at J, leaving 4 bases unmatched. The germline CDR1 and CDR2 sequences are SGHDN and FVKESK. CDR3 length: 14 amino acids. CDR3 sequence (DNA): TGTGCCAGCAGCCAAGACCTAGCGGGAAACGAGCAGTTCTTC. Its translation: CASSQDLAGNEQFF. Complete variable domain (other parts from reference TRBV14 and TRBJ2-1): EAGVTQFPSHSVIEKGQTVTLRCDPISGHDNLYWYRRVMGKEIKFLLHFVKESKQDESGMPNNRFLAERTGGTYSTLKVQPAELEDSGVYFCASSQDLAGNEQFFGPGTRLTVL.

The chain employs TRBV11-2 and TRBJ1-2, with 10 bases lining up with TRBD1. Trimming cost V 5 bases and J 3 bases; bases outside gene matches: 12. CDR1 and CDR2 from the germline V gene are SGHAT and FQNNGV. The CDR3 runs to 17 residues. The CDR3: CASSLTGTGATHYGYTF. The CDR3 region has the DNA TGTGCCAGCAGCCTCACCGGGACAGGGGCGACTCACTATGGCTACACCTTC.

V usage is TRBV12-3 or TRBV12-4 and J usage is TRBJ1-3, with 7 bases that match TRBD1. The V and J ends lost 8 bases and 4 bases, in that order; junction bases with no gene match: 5. CDR3 length: 13 residues. CDR3 sequence reads: CASLQGSGNTIYF. CDR3 coding DNA: TGTGCCAGCCTACAGGGGTCCGGAAACACCATATATTTT.

The chain uses TRBV6-2 or TRBV6-3 and TRBJ2-4; TRBD1 matches 9 bases. The CDR3 is 18 amino acids. The germline V gene encodes CDR1 MNHEY and CDR2 SVGEGT. Losses at the gene ends were 6 bases for V and 2 bases for J; bases not matched to a gene: 14. The CDR3 DNA reads as TGTGCCAGCAGCCCTGGGACAGGGAAGAGGAATCCCAAAAACATTCAGTACTTC. As protein: CASSPGTGKRNPKNIQYF.

The rearrangement joins TRBV5-5 to TRBJ2-7; D is uncertain. The germline CDR1 and CDR2 sequences are SGHKS and YYEKEE (reference sequence). V was cut by 0 bases and J by 1 base, with 8 bases left in between. This CDR3 contains 14 residues. CDR3 sequence (DNA): TGTGCCAGCAGCTTGGACATCTTTTCCTACGAGCAGTACTTC. Protein product: CASSLDIFSYEQYF.

The gene calls are TRBV29-1 and TRBJ2-1, with D perhaps matching TRBD1 (5 bases). CDR3 length: 10 residues. Trimming left V 3 bases short and J 9 bases short, with 6 bases between. The V gene's germline CDR1 is SQVTM and CDR2 ANQGSEA. CDR3 DNA sequence: TGCAGCGTTGACCAGGGTGAGCAGTTCTTC. Translated, it gives CSVDQGEQFF.

This clone was seen only a few times. This chain uses TRBV6-1 with TRBJ1-3; no firm D call. CDR1 is MNHNS, CDR2 SASEGT, per germline. CDR3 length: 18 amino acids. Trimming shortened V by 2 bases and J by 10 bases, and 27 bases separated the two germline ends. CDR3 DNA sequence: TGTGCCAGCAGTGAAAGGTTTCTGCTAGCGTCTAAGAGAGGAACCATATATTTT. This sequence encodes CASSERFLLASKRGTIYF.

J is TRBJ1-5 and V is TRBV30; 7 bases line up with TRBD1. CDR1 and CDR2 from the germline V gene are GTSNPN and SVGIG (reference sequence). The CDR3 runs to 15 residues. The trim removed 3 bases at V and 0 bases at J, leaving 5 bases unmatched. CDR3 in amino acids: CAWRETGFSNQPQHF. As DNA, the CDR3 is TGTGCCTGGAGGGAGACAGGGTTTAGCAATCAGCCCCAGCATTTT.

The chain combines TRBV28 with TRBJ2-4, with 10 bases fitting TRBD1. The J segment lost 3 bases and the V segment lost 5 bases, leaving 7 bases of the junction unmatched. CDR1 and CDR2 from the germline V gene are MDHEN and SYDVKM. The length of the CDR3 is 16 residues. The CDR3 loop is CASSPPTGGGKNIQYF. DNA for the CDR3: TGTGCCAGCAGTCCCCCGACAGGGGGCGGCAAAAACATTCAGTACTTC. The variable domain in full, with the rest retrieved from reference TRBV28 and TRBJ2-4, is DVKVTQSSRYLVKRTGEKVFLECVQDMDHENMFWYRQDPGLGLRLIYFSYDVKMKEKGDIPEGYSVSREKKERFSLILESASTNQTSMYLCASSPPTGGGKNIQYFGAGTRLSVL.

This clone came up once. The J gene is TRBJ2-1, the V gene TRBV5-8; D remains ambiguous. The CDR3 is 17 amino acids. Deletions cut 4 bases from V and 0 bases from J, with 17 bases between. Per the germline V gene, CDR1 is SGHTS and CDR2 is YDEGEE. Written as DNA, the CDR3 is TGTGCCAGCAGCCTATCGCCGCCTACCCCCTCCTACAATGAGCAGTTCTTC. It yields the protein CASSLSPPTPSYNEQFF.

The chain carries TRBV5-4 and TRBJ1-6, with 9 bases matching TRBD1. The CDR3 runs to 14 residues. Germline V gene sequence: CDR1 SGHNT, CDR2 YYREEE (reference sequence). The V segment lost 5 bases and the J segment 12 bases; nucleotides outside the gene matches: 9. The CDR3, as DNA: TGTGCCAGCAGATCACAGGGGGCGAAAGAACCCCTCCACTTT. This gives the protein CASRSQGAKEPLHF. Variable domain in full (rest from reference TRBV5-4 and TRBJ1-6): ETGVTQSPTHLIKTRGQQVTLRCSSQSGHNTVSWYQQALGQGPQFIFQYYREEENGRGNFPPRFSGLQFPNYSSELNVNALELDDSALYLCASRSQGAKEPLHFGNGTRLTVT.

In its sample, this clone was seen a few times. This sample includes further DNA sequences coding for the same CDR3. The rearrangement links TRBV7-9 to TRBJ1-1; tentatively, D is TRBD1 (5 bases). Trimming cost V 4 bases and J 1 base, with 7 bases left between them. The CDR3 covers 13 residues. From germline, CDR1 is SEHNR and CDR2 FQNEAQ (reference sequence). This CDR3 reads CASSSRGNTEAFF. The CDR3 DNA is TGTGCCAGCAGCTCTAGGGGGAACACTGAAGCTTTCTTT.

The chain carries TRBV18 and TRBJ1-4, with D possibly matching TRBD1 (6 bases). Trimming pared 0 bases from V and 8 bases from J, leaving 10 bases between. CDR1 is KGHSH and CDR2 is LQKENI in the germline V gene. CDR3 size: 14 residues. In DNA form, the CDR3 reads TGTGCCAGCTCACCACCGTCAGGGGACGAAAAACTGTTTTTT. Its protein is CASSPPSGDEKLFF. Together with reference TRBV18 and TRBJ1-4, the CDR3 gives the full variable domain: NAGVMQNPRHLVRRRGQEARLRCSPMKGHSHVYWYRQLPEEGLKFMVYLQKENIIDESGMPKERFSAEFPKEGPSILRIQQVVRGDSAAYFCASSPPSGDEKLFFGSGTQLSVL.

The chain uses TRBV28 and TRBJ2-3; D gene unclear. The V end was cut by 5 bases, the J end by 2 bases, with 11 bases between. Germline values: CDR1 MDHEN, CDR2 SYDVKM. CDR3 length: 14 amino acids. Here the CDR3 reads CASSRGTPTDTQYF. CDR3 in DNA: TGTGCCAGCAGTCGAGGAACCCCCACAGATACGCAGTATTTT.

The chain has TRBV3-1 (or the pseudogene TRBV3-2) and TRBJ2-1; D possibly corresponds to TRBD2 (6 bases). The V end lost 6 bases, the J end lost 0 bases, and 15 bases lay between the germline ends. Germline V gives CDR1 LGHDT, CDR2 YNNKEL (reference sequence). The CDR3 spans 16 residues. The CDR3 loop is CASSSIAASSYNEQFF. The CDR3 DNA is TGTGCCAGCAGTTCTATAGCGGCCAGCTCCTACAATGAGCAGTTCTTC.

The chain links TRBV6-7 to TRBJ2-6, with D possibly being TRBD1 (6 bases). TRBV6-7 is flagged as an ORF with uncertain function. V lost 5 bases and J lost 0, with 26 bases in between. The CDR3 consists of 21 residues. The chain's CDR3 is CASSPTLTRTERSSGANVLTF. Here the CDR3 DNA reads TGTGCCAGCAGTCCGACCCTGACCCGGACAGAGCGAAGCTCTGGGGCCAACGTCCTGACTTTC.

This clone was found a few times. V and J are TRBV18 and TRBJ1-1, with D perhaps matching TRBD1 (5 bases). The germline gives CDR1 KGHSH, CDR2 LQKENI. V dropped 6 bases and J dropped 5 bases, with 13 bases sitting between them. This CDR3 comprises 13 residues. The chain's CDR3 is CASSHGGETEAFF. CDR3 DNA sequence: TGTGCCAGCTCTCATGGAGGGGAAACTGAAGCTTTCTTT.